The 21 T cell receptor beta chains below were found in one sample sequenced in a study of metastatic and nonmetastatic thyroid tumors. Thyroid surgery was preceded by no treatment in any patient. TCRdb reprocessed the PCR reads using MiXCR. In the table there are approximately 32,000 clones, about 30% of which are singletons. Sequencing was done on a sample of tumor tissue. These receptor sequences come from a female donor with papillary thyroid cancer or a benign thyroid nodule (not recorded which). Some clones in this sample may be carry-over from other donors' samples.

The chain joins TRBV9 to TRBJ2-3, with D unresolved. The ends were cut back, 6 bases at V and 4 bases at J, with 12 bases in the middle. The CDR3 loop spans 13 amino acids. Germline V lookup: CDR1 SGDLS, CDR2 YYNGEE. The CDR3 sequence is CASTVGLSDTQYF. CDR3 DNA sequence: TGTGCCAGCACGGTGGGTTTGTCAGATACGCAGTATTTT. Filled out from reference TRBV9 and TRBJ2-3, the complete variable domain reads DSGVTQTPKHLITATGQRVTLRCSPRSGDLSVYWYQQSLDQGLQFLIQYYNGEERAKGNILERFSAQQFPDLHSELNLSSLELGDSALYFCASTVGLSDTQYFGPGTRLTVL.

Of note for this clone: One junction end does not reproduce the germline sequence, and a read error may be involved. The chain joins TRBV5-1 to TRBJ2-2, with D unresolved. Per the germline V gene, CDR1 is SGHRS and CDR2 is YFSETQ. There are 14 residues in the CDR3. The DNA of the CDR3 is TGCGCCATCAGCTTGGACCCGAACACCGGGGAGCTGTTTTTT. The encoded protein is CAISLDPNTGELFF.

This clone was picked up a small number of times. This chain uses TRBV28 with TRBJ2-7; 8 nucleotides agree with TRBD1. The CDR3 covers 17 residues. J gave up 4 bases and V 4 bases, and 15 bases lay outside the gene matches. The V gene's germline CDR1 is MDHEN and CDR2 SYDVKM. The CDR3 coding sequence is TGTGCCAGCAGTTCACAAGGGACAGGTCCCCAGCTTTACGAGCAGTACTTC. This sequence encodes CASSSQGTGPQLYEQYF.

This clone was counted between two and nine times. This rearrangement joins TRBV28 to TRBJ2-1, with 11 bases aligning to TRBD2. The J segment lost 5 bases and the V segment lost 6 bases, leaving 6 bases of the junction unmatched. Germline V lookup: CDR1 MDHEN, CDR2 SYDVKM. The CDR3 has 15 residues. The CDR3 region is CASRKTSGTNNEQFF. The CDR3 coding sequence is TGTGCCAGCAGGAAGACTAGCGGGACAAACAATGAGCAGTTCTTC.

This clone was seen a handful of times. This chain uses TRBV10-1 with TRBJ2-1; 7 bases line up with TRBD2. The CDR3 has 15 amino acids. The V gene's germline CDR1 is WNHNN and CDR2 SYGVQD (reference sequence). With V trimmed by 4 bases and J by 3 bases, 6 bases remained unmatched. The CDR3 loop is CASSAGTTGYNEQFF. In DNA, the CDR3 is TGCGCCAGCAGTGCCGGGACTACGGGCTACAATGAGCAGTTCTTC.

The V gene is TRBV28, the J gene TRBJ1-1; TRBD1 aligns across 8 bases. Per the germline V gene, CDR1 is MDHEN and CDR2 is SYDVKM. The CDR3 sequence is 14 residues long. After removal of 6 bases from V and 3 bases from J, the junction contained 6 bases not matched to a gene. The CDR3 coding sequence is TGTGCCAGCAGCGATGGCAGGGGGCACACTGAAGCTTTCTTT. Protein product: CASSDGRGHTEAFF.

This clone has just a few counts. The chain recombines TRBV24-1 with TRBJ2-3; D not resolved. V was shortened by 2 bases and J by 2 bases, with 7 bases between the two germline ends. In germline, CDR1 is KGHDR, CDR2 SFDVKD. CDR3 size: 14 residues. The CDR3 region is CATSDSDHTDTQYF. As DNA, the CDR3 is TGTGCCACCAGTGATTCGGACCACACAGATACGCAGTATTTT.

This clone is medium-sized by share. The CDR3: CASSFQGRMNTEAFF. The DNA of the CDR3 is TGTGCCAGCAGCTTCCAGGGGCGGATGAACACTGAAGCTTTCTTT. V and J are TRBV5-4 and TRBJ1-1, with D tentatively TRBD1 (6 bases). Trimming removed 2 bases at V and 0 bases at J, with 11 bases between. This CDR3 region has 15 residues. CDR1 and CDR2 from the germline V gene are SGHNT and YYREEE (reference sequence).

V and J are TRBV5-1 and TRBJ2-7; D gene ambiguous. V was trimmed by 0 bases and J by 1 base, leaving 11 bases between them. Germline lookup yields CDR1 SGHRS and CDR2 YFSETQ. There are 15 residues in the CDR3. CDR3 DNA: TGCGCCAGCAGCTTGGCCTGCTCAACATCCTACGAGCAGTACTTC. Translating it yields CASSLACSTSYEQYF. The entire variable domain, with the rest obtained from reference TRBV5-1 and TRBJ2-7, is as follows: KAGVTQTPRYLIKTRGQQVTLSCSPISGHRSVSWYQQTPGQGLQFLFEYFSETQRNKGNFPGRFSGRQFSNSRSEMNVSTLELGDSALYLCASSLACSTSYEQYFGPGTRLTVT.

Here the CDR3 DNA reads TGTGCCAGCAGCTTAGGGGTGACCCAGTACTTC. Protein sequence: CASSLGVTQYF. The chain has TRBV11-3 and TRBJ2-5; the D is unclear. The CDR3 sequence is 11 residues long. Trimming took 1 base from V and 7 from J, leaving 4 bases between them. The V gene's germline CDR1 is SGHNT and CDR2 YENEEA.

The gene calls are TRBV7-8 and TRBJ2-2, with D uncertain. Germline V gives CDR1 SGHVS, CDR2 FQNEAQ. The CDR3 consists of 15 residues. Trimming removed 1 base from V and 3 bases from J, with 9 bases in between. Written as DNA, the CDR3 is TGTGCCAGCAGCTTAGTCTTTCCCGACACCGGGGAGCTGTTTTTT. Translating gives CASSLVFPDTGELFF.

The rearrangement uses TRBV6-1 and TRBJ1-5; tentative D call: TRBD1 (6 bases). There are 13 residues in the CDR3. Germline CDR1 and CDR2: MNHNS and SASEGT. The ends were cut back, 7 bases at V and 8 bases at J, with 15 bases in the middle. CDR3 in DNA: TGTGCCAGCACCTCCGGGGGCGGTGAGCCCCAGCATTTT. This codes for CASTSGGGEPQHF.

The genes are TRBV5-1 and TRBJ2-3, with D possibly TRBD2 on 5 matching bases. V gave up 2 bases and J gave up 0 bases, with 13 bases separating them. This CDR3 comprises 16 residues. Germline CDR1 and CDR2: SGHRS and YFSETQ. CDR3 sequence (DNA): TGCGCCAGCAGCTTTAGCGTCTTAACTAGCACAGATACGCAGTATTTT. This sequence encodes CASSFSVLTSTDTQYF.

This clone was detected once. In nucleotides, the CDR3 is TGCGCCAGCAGCTTGTGGTCTCAGTCCTACAATGAGCAGTTCTTC. It encodes CASSLWSQSYNEQFF. The chain is built from TRBV5-1 and TRBJ2-1, with D unresolved. Trimming left V 1 base short and J 1 base short, with 9 bases between. The germline V gene encodes CDR1 SGHRS and CDR2 YFSETQ. The CDR3 contains 15 residues. Together with reference TRBV5-1 and TRBJ2-1, the CDR3 gives the full variable domain: KAGVTQTPRYLIKTRGQQVTLSCSPISGHRSVSWYQQTPGQGLQFLFEYFSETQRNKGNFPGRFSGRQFSNSRSEMNVSTLELGDSALYLCASSLWSQSYNEQFFGPGTRLTVL.

This rearrangement joins TRBV20-1 to TRBJ2-2; tentatively, D is TRBD1 (5 bases). From germline, CDR1 is DFQATT and CDR2 SNEGSKA (reference sequence). The CDR3 consists of 13 residues. Trimming shortened V by 2 bases and J by 7 bases, and 11 bases separated the two germline ends. The DNA of the CDR3 is TGCAGTGCTAGAAATACAGGCGTCGGGGAGCTGTTTTTT. Its translation is CSARNTGVGELFF.

This clone was observed a few times. The chain uses TRBV28 and TRBJ2-7; D tentatively reads TRBD1 or TRBD2 (5 bases each). Germline V gives CDR1 MDHEN, CDR2 SYDVKM. The CDR3 loop spans 13 amino acids. Trimming pared 7 bases from V and 2 bases from J, leaving 12 bases between. The CDR3 region is CASNPGAAYEQYF. The DNA of the CDR3 is TGTGCCAGCAACCCCGGGGCTGCCTACGAGCAGTACTTC.

This clone was seen repeatedly, ten times or more. V and J are TRBV2 and TRBJ1-2, with unresolved D. Trimming stripped 6 bases from V and 3 bases from J, with 11 bases between. Looked up from germline, CDR1 is SNHLY and CDR2 is FYNNEI. The CDR3 has 13 residues. CDR3 nucleotide sequence: TGTGCCAGCAGAGAACCTGAAGACTATGGCTACACCTTC. This encodes CASREPEDYGYTF. The full variable domain, completed using reference TRBV2 and TRBJ1-2, is EPEVTQTPSHQVTQMGQEVILRCVPISNHLYFYWYRQILGQKVEFLVSFYNNEISEKSEIFDDQFSVERPDGSNFTLKIRSTKLEDSAMYFCASREPEDYGYTFGSGTRLTVV.

The chain carries TRBV6-1 and TRBJ2-6, with D unclear. This CDR3 region has 13 residues. Trimming removed 6 bases from V and 7 bases from J, with 10 bases in between. In germline, CDR1 is MNHNS, CDR2 SASEGT. CDR3 sequence: CASRVQAANVLTF. The CDR3 nucleotides are TGTGCCAGCAGGGTCCAGGCCGCCAACGTCCTGACTTTC.

This clone was seen a handful of times. The chain combines TRBV7-2 with TRBJ2-5; D is undetermined. Per germline, CDR1 SGHTA and CDR2 FQGNSA. With 1 base removed from V and 5 bases from J, the gap between germline ends came to 5 bases. The CDR3 runs 12 residues. In DNA form, the CDR3 reads TGTGCCAGCAGCTTAGATAGGGAGACCCAGTACTTC. Its translation is CASSLDRETQYF.

This clone was detected a few times. This chain connects TRBV20-1 to TRBJ2-7, with D tentatively TRBD1 (6 bases). The germline V gene has CDR1 DFQATT and CDR2 SNEGSKA (reference sequence). Trimming removed 6 bases from V and 3 bases from J, with 15 bases in between. The CDR3 covers 13 residues. The CDR3 DNA reads TGCAGTGCCGCTACAGGGAAGGTCTACGAGCAGTACTTC. Protein: CSAATGKVYEQYF.

This clone was picked up a small number of times. The V call is TRBV27, the J call TRBJ2-7, with TRBD2 matching over 12 bases. Germline V gene data show CDR1 as MNHEY and CDR2 as SMNVEV (reference sequence). V lost 7 bases and J lost 4; bases outside the gene matches: 11. The CDR3 runs 16 residues. The CDR3 sequence is CASTRTSGAHVYEQYF. CDR3 sequence (DNA): TGTGCCAGCACCCGGACTAGCGGGGCGCACGTTTACGAGCAGTACTTC.